The clone carrying this TCR beta chain was found a few times. The antigen remains undetermined. The data stem from a study of T cells after yellow fever vaccination. As for the study in general: SMART-Seq v4 Ultra Low Input handled preparation of low-cell-number fractions. Study-wide findings and caveats: CD4 and CD8 compartments shared a small share of clonotypes, likely from convergent recombination. Post-booster repertoires again held most primary-vaccination clones (roughly 95% CD4, around 90% CD8). Within FACS-sorted repertoires, abundant clonotypes contaminating from the bulk population could be present.

TCRdb processed the 5' RACE reads anew with MiXCR; each CDR3 protein has one entry. The sample has 340,000 or so distinct CDR3 sequences; under 15% are singletons. The source was CD4+ T cells sorted from PBMCs, collected 15 days after the yellow fever booster vaccination. This TCR derives from a man between 18 and 29 years old who received the YFV17D yellow fever vaccine.

CDR3 in DNA: TGTGCCAGCAGTTTGGGGCACTCAAACTATGGCTACACCTTC. It is translated as CASSLGHSNYGYTF. This chain connects TRBV12-3 or TRBV12-4 to TRBJ1-2; tentatively, D is TRBD1 (5 bases). Trimming cost V 3 bases and J 2 bases, with 10 bases left between them. The CDR3 runs 14 residues.